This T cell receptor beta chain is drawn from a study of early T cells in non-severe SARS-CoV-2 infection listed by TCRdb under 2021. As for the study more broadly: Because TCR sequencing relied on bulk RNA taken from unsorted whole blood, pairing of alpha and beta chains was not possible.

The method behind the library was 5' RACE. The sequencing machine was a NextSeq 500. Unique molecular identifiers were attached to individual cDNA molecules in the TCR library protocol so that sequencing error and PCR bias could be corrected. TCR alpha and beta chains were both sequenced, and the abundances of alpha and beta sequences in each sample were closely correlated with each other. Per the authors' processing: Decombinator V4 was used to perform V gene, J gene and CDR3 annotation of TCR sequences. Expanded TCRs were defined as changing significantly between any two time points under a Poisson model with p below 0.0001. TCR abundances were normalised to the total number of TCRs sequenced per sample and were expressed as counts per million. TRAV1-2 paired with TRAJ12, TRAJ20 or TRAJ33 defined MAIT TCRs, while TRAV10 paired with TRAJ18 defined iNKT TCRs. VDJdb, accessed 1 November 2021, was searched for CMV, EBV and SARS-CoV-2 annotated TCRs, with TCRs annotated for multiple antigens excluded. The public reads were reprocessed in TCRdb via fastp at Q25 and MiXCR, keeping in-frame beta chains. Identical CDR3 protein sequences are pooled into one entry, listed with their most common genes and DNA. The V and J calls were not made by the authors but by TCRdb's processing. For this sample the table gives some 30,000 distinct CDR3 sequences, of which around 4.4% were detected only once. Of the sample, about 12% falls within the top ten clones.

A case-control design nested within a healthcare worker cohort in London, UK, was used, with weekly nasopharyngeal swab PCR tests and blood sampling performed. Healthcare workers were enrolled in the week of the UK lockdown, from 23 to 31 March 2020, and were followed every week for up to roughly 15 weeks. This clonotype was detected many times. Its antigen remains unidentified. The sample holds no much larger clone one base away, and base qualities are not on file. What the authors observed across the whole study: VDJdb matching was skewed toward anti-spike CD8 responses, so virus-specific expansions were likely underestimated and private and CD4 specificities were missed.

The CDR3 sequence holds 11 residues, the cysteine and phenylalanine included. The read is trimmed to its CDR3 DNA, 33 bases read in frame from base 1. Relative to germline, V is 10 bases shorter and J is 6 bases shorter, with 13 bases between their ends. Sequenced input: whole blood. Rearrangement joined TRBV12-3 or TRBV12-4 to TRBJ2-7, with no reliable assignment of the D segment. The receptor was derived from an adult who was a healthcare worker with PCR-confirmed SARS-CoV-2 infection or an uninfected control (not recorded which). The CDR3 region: CATSESVEQYF. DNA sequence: TGTGCCACCTCGGAGTCGGTCGAGCAGTACTTC.